These 31 T cell receptor beta chains share one sample of origin, sequenced in a study of early T cells in non-severe SARS-CoV-2 infection. TCRdb ran MiXCR on the 5' RACE reads and lists one entry per CDR3 protein. This sample has around 60,000 distinct CDR3 sequences; around 13% occur once, and the top ten carry under 4.5%. Sequencing was performed on whole blood. Receptor source: an adult who was a healthcare worker with PCR-confirmed SARS-CoV-2 infection or an uninfected control (not recorded which).

This clonotype was counted at least ten times. The chain joins TRBV7-2 to TRBJ2-7; perhaps TRBD1 as D (6 bases). The CDR3 has 15 amino acids. Germline CDR1 and CDR2: SGHTA and FQGNSA. Trimming cost V 5 bases and J 0 bases, with 14 bases left between them. CDR3 sequence (DNA): TGTGCCAGCAGCCTCACAGGGTTTGTCTCCTACGAGCAGTACTTC. As protein: CASSLTGFVSYEQYF.

Many counts were recorded for this clonotype. The J gene is TRBJ2-5, the V gene TRBV3-1; tentatively, D is TRBD2 (5 bases). The CDR3 has 15 amino acids. Germline values: CDR1 LGHDT, CDR2 YNNKEL (reference sequence). V was trimmed by 0 bases and J by 3 bases, leaving 11 bases between them. The CDR3 nucleotides read TGTGCCAGCAGCCAAGAAGCAGCGGATAAAGAGACCCAGTACTTC. Amino acids: CASSQEAADKETQYF.

The chain employs TRBV7-8 and TRBJ1-5; tentative D call: TRBD1 (5 bases). The length of the CDR3 is 14 residues. The V end was cut by 4 bases, the J end by 2 bases, with 9 bases between. Germline V gene sequence: CDR1 SGHVS, CDR2 FQNEAQ. The DNA of the CDR3 is TGTGCCAGCAGCTCGCAACAGGGCAATCAGCCCCAGCATTTT. Protein: CASSSQQGNQPQHF.

This chain links TRBV7-6 with TRBJ1-3; weak D call: TRBD1 (6 bases). CDR1 and CDR2 from the germline V gene are SGHVS and FNYEAQ. V lost 1 base, J lost 7 bases, and 17 bases lay in between. The CDR3 loop spans 16 amino acids. The CDR3 region is CASSLEIGGGRNTIYF. CDR3 coding DNA: TGTGCCAGCAGCTTAGAAATCGGGGGCGGGAGGAACACCATATATTTT.

This clonotype came up once. A much larger clone sits a single nucleotide away, making a read error possible. A read error is likely, as this CDR3 ends without the conserved phenylalanine or tryptophan. The CDR3 nucleotides are TGCAGTGCCCCGGGACAGGTCTACGAGCAGTACTTA. Translated: CSAPGQVYEQYL. The chain links TRBV20-1 to TRBJ2-7; 8 bases align to TRBD1. CDR1 and CDR2 (germline): DFQATT, SNEGSKA (reference sequence). J was trimmed by 3 bases and V by 6 bases; bases with no gene match: 4. This CDR3 has 12 residues.

This clonotype was picked up many times. The chain employs TRBV20-1 and TRBJ2-1; D perhaps matches TRBD1 (5 bases). The CDR3 is made up of 17 amino acids. V lost 0 bases to trimming and J lost 0 bases, with 15 bases between them. Per germline, CDR1 DFQATT and CDR2 SNEGSKA (reference sequence). CDR3 sequence reads: CSARDDPTAYSYNEQFF. DNA of the CDR3: TGCAGTGCTAGAGATGATCCGACAGCCTACTCCTACAATGAGCAGTTCTTC.

This clonotype has ten or more counts. The CDR3 coding sequence is TGTGCCAGCAGCGGCCAGACAGTTTATAAGGCTTTCTTT. It specifies CASSGQTVYKAFF. The chain recombines TRBV11-2 with TRBJ1-1, with TRBD1 as a possible D gene (5 bases). The length of the CDR3 is 13 residues. Trimming removed 5 bases at V and 11 bases at J, with 18 bases between. Germline V gene lookup returns CDR1 SGHAT and CDR2 FQNNGV.

The table lists this clonotype with many counts. The chain carries TRBV3-1 and TRBJ2-7; TRBD2 aligns across 9 bases. The V and J ends lost 1 base and 7 bases, in that order; junction bases with no gene match: 11. Germline-derived CDR1 and CDR2 are LGHDT and YNNKEL (reference sequence). This CDR3 contains 16 residues. In DNA form, the CDR3 reads TGTGCCAGCAGCCAAGCGCGTGGCGGGGGGGCAAGAGAGCAGTACTTC. This encodes CASSQARGGGAREQYF.

The J gene is TRBJ2-1, the V gene TRBV11-2, with 8 bases fitting TRBD2. Trimming took 1 base from V and 7 from J; bases not matched to a gene: 12. Germline CDR1 SGHAT, CDR2 FQNNGV. The CDR3 sequence is 17 residues long. The CDR3 DNA is TGTGCCAGCAGCTTAGTGAGAAGCGGGAGAATGTATAATGAGCAGTTCTTC. Amino acid sequence: CASSLVRSGRMYNEQFF.

The rearrangement links TRBV12-5 to TRBJ2-1; no reliable D call. The CDR3 is 12 residues long. The germline V gene encodes CDR1 LGHNT and CDR2 FRNRAP. Trimming pared 1 base from V and 4 bases from J, leaving 2 bases between. The CDR3 spells CASGLGYNEQFF. In DNA form, the CDR3 reads TGTGCTAGTGGTTTGGGGTACAATGAGCAGTTCTTC.

This clonotype was detected many times. The genes are TRBV2 and TRBJ2-3; D not certain. V was clipped by 7 bases and J by 3 bases, with 14 bases between them. Germline V lookup: CDR1 SNHLY, CDR2 FYNNEI. The CDR3 loop spans 14 amino acids. The CDR3 spells CASTRSTRTDTQYF. DNA for the CDR3: TGTGCCAGCACTAGGTCGACCCGAACAGATACGCAGTATTTT.

The genes are TRBV28 and TRBJ2-5, with unresolved D. CDR3 length: 12 residues. CDR1 and CDR2 (germline): MDHEN, SYDVKM. V was trimmed by 7 bases and J by 4 bases, leaving 10 bases between them. The CDR3, as DNA: TGTGCCAGCAAAGGGTTAAGAGAGACCCAGTACTTC. Its protein is CASKGLRETQYF.

This clonotype was counted a few times. V is TRBV10-3 and J is TRBJ2-7; the match to TRBD1 covers 9 bases. This CDR3 is built from 15 residues. Losses at the gene ends were 0 bases for V and 7 bases for J; bases not matched to a gene: 7. In germline, CDR1 is ENHRY, CDR2 SYGVKD. CDR3 amino acids: CAISESGQGQREQYF. The CDR3 DNA sequence: TGTGCCATCAGTGAGTCGGGACAGGGTCAGAGGGAGCAGTACTTC.

This clonotype was detected only a few times. This chain connects TRBV7-6 to TRBJ1-3; no definite D call. The germline gives CDR1 SGHVS, CDR2 FNYEAQ. The CDR3 loop spans 13 amino acids. V was clipped by 1 base and J by 3 bases, with 4 bases between them. The CDR3 is CASSLGDGNTIYF. The DNA of the CDR3 is TGTGCCAGCAGCTTAGGAGATGGAAACACCATATATTTT.

This clonotype was seen more than once but under ten times. The J gene is TRBJ1-6, the V gene TRBV7-2; D gene uncertain. Germline CDR1 reads SGHTA; CDR2 reads FQGNSA. The CDR3 covers 14 residues. Trimming pared 3 bases from V and 7 bases from J, leaving 10 bases between. CDR3 DNA: TGTGCCAGCAGCTTGGCCTTTCAAAATTCACCCCTCCACTTT. Its translation is CASSLAFQNSPLHF. Based on the CDR3 plus reference TRBV7-2 and TRBJ1-6, the full variable domain is GAGVSQSPSNKVTEKGKDVELRCDPISGHTALYWYRQSLGQGLEFLIYFQGNSAPDKSGLPSDRFSAERTGGSVSTLTIQRTQQEDSAVYLCASSLAFQNSPLHFGNGTRLTVT.

The table lists this clonotype with many counts. This chain links TRBV9 with TRBJ2-3, with unresolved D. The germline V and J ends were trimmed by 3 bases and 4 bases, with 9 bases remaining between them. CDR3 size: 13 residues. Per germline, CDR1 SGDLS and CDR2 YYNGEE. The CDR3 sequence is CASSASNPDTQYF. DNA of the CDR3: TGTGCCAGCAGCGCGTCAAACCCAGATACGCAGTATTTT.

This clonotype was observed many times. The V gene is TRBV9, the J gene TRBJ1-1; the D gene is possibly TRBD1 (5 bases). This CDR3 contains 13 residues. Trimming removed 3 bases at V and 3 bases at J, with 9 bases between. CDR1 is SGDLS, CDR2 YYNGEE, per germline. The CDR3 sequence: CASSGQGDTEAFF. The CDR3 nucleotides are TGTGCCAGCAGCGGTCAGGGCGACACTGAAGCTTTCTTT.

The rearrangement uses TRBV28 and TRBJ2-2, with 7 positions matching TRBD2. CDR1 and CDR2 from the germline V gene are MDHEN and SYDVKM. J lost 1 base, V lost 2 bases, and 4 bases had no gene match. The CDR3 runs to 16 residues. This CDR3 reads CASSLTGLGNTGELFF. CDR3 in DNA: TGTGCCAGCAGTTTAACCGGACTAGGGAACACCGGGGAGCTGTTTTTT.

The chain has TRBV29-1 and TRBJ2-1; 7 positions agree with TRBD1. Trimming at V came to 5 bases and at J to 3 bases, leaving 10 bases not matched to a gene. The germline gives CDR1 SQVTM, CDR2 ANQGSEA. The CDR3 has 15 residues. The CDR3 sequence is CSVSQSGQDYNEQFF. DNA for the CDR3: TGCAGCGTTTCCCAGTCTGGACAGGACTACAATGAGCAGTTCTTC.

This clonotype was observed a few times. The genes are TRBV29-1 and TRBJ2-1; 12 bases line up with TRBD1. Germline V gives CDR1 SQVTM, CDR2 ANQGSEA. V was clipped by 6 bases and J by 3 bases; unmatched bases: 3. The CDR3 has 14 amino acids. The CDR3 here is CSVRDRGLYNEQFF. CDR3 nucleotide sequence: TGCAGCGTGAGGGACAGGGGGCTCTACAATGAGCAGTTCTTC.

This clonotype was recorded a few times. This chain connects TRBV27 to TRBJ2-1; 8 nucleotides agree with TRBD2. V shed 4 bases, J shed 2 bases, and the junction held 4 bases outside the gene matches. The CDR3 is made up of 15 amino acids. CDR1 is MNHEY, CDR2 SMNVEV, per germline (reference sequence). Here the CDR3 reads CASSSLAGTYNEQFF. DNA for the CDR3: TGTGCCAGCAGTTCGTTAGCGGGGACCTACAATGAGCAGTTCTTC.

The V gene is TRBV4-3, the J gene TRBJ1-5; D gene ambiguous. The CDR3 contains 14 residues. V lost 0 bases to trimming and J lost 9 bases, with 12 bases between them. The germline V gene has CDR1 LGHNA and CDR2 YSLEER. The CDR3 DNA reads as TGCGCCAGCAGCCAAGACATAGGATCGAGGCCCCAGCATTTT. This sequence encodes CASSQDIGSRPQHF.

This clonotype was found a few times. The V call is TRBV12-3 or TRBV12-4, the J call TRBJ2-7, with unresolved D. CDR3 length: 14 residues. V lost 5 bases and J 0 bases, leaving 11 bases between the germline ends. This CDR3 reads CASSLGGVSYEQYF. The CDR3 DNA reads as TGTGCCAGCAGTCTGGGTGGAGTCTCCTACGAGCAGTACTTC.

J is TRBJ1-4 and V is TRBV6-1; no reliable D call. V was trimmed by 2 bases and J by 8 bases, leaving 6 bases between them. Germline V CDR1 and CDR2: MNHNS, SASEGT. CDR3 length: 12 residues. CDR3 nucleotides: TGTGCCAGCAGTGAACCGAAAGAAAAACTGTTTTTT. Its protein is CASSEPKEKLFF.

This clonotype was seen at least ten times. The V and J genes are TRBV6-4 and TRBJ2-2; D is undetermined. In germline, CDR1 is MRHNA, CDR2 SNTAGT. V lost 8 bases and J lost 4, with 20 bases in between. This CDR3 region has 16 residues. Here the CDR3 DNA reads TGTGCCAGCCCGAGCCTCAGGAGTGGTGGCACCGGGGAGCTGTTTTTT. This encodes CASPSLRSGGTGELFF.

This chain links TRBV24-1 with TRBJ2-1; D is uncertain. Germline loops: CDR1 KGHDR, CDR2 SFDVKD. Deletions cut 9 bases from V and 6 bases from J, with 14 bases between. This CDR3 spans 13 amino acids. CDR3 residues: CATASPYINEQFF. The CDR3 nucleotides are TGTGCCACCGCCTCCCCATATATCAATGAGCAGTTCTTC.

This clonotype came up many times. This rearrangement joins TRBV24-1 to TRBJ1-3; the D gene is possibly TRBD1 (5 bases). This CDR3 contains 19 residues. Per germline, CDR1 KGHDR and CDR2 SFDVKD. With 7 bases removed from V and 1 base from J, the gap between germline ends came to 25 bases. CDR3 bases: TGTGCCACCAGCCCCGGGACTGGGAAAGCGAGTGAGTCTGGAAACACCATATATTTT. Its translation: CATSPGTGKASESGNTIYF.

This sequence joins TRBV20-1 and TRBJ1-5; TRBD1 matches at 9 bases. In germline, CDR1 is DFQATT, CDR2 SNEGSKA (reference sequence). The CDR3 covers 15 residues. The J segment lost 6 bases and the V segment lost 3 bases, leaving 9 bases of the junction unmatched. In DNA form, the CDR3 reads TGCAGTGCTAGGGAACGACAGGGGGGCGGTCAGCCCCAGCATTTT. As protein: CSARERQGGGQPQHF.

This clonotype was counted at least ten times. The chain couples TRBV3-1 to TRBJ1-2; D is ambiguous. The CDR3 is 13 amino acids. In germline, CDR1 is LGHDT, CDR2 YNNKEL (reference sequence). The ends were cut back, 3 bases at V and 7 bases at J, with 12 bases in the middle. DNA of the CDR3: TGTGCCAGCAGCCACGATCATGGTGGTGGCTACACCTTC. Protein sequence: CASSHDHGGGYTF.

This chain joins TRBV6-5 and TRBJ1-1, with a tentative D call TRBD1 (5 bases). The CDR3 has 15 amino acids. Germline V gene lookup returns CDR1 MNHEY and CDR2 SVGAGI. V gave up 2 bases and J gave up 0 bases, with 10 bases separating them. For the CDR3, the DNA is TGTGCCAGCAGTTACGGAGACAGCATGAACACTGAAGCTTTCTTT. Amino acid sequence: CASSYGDSMNTEAFF.

This chain links TRBV28 with TRBJ2-3; D remains ambiguous. The length of the CDR3 is 13 residues. V lost 3 bases to trimming and J lost 8 bases, with 12 bases between them. Germline CDR1 reads MDHEN; CDR2 reads SYDVKM. CDR3 bases: TGTGCCAGCAGTTTTCCTGGTTTGGGTACGCAGTATTTT. Its translation is CASSFPGLGTQYF.